This T cell receptor beta chain was identified in a study of T-cell memory formation after mild COVID-19. Study-level background: Among the donors, TCR clusters were largely specific to each donor.

This clonotype occurred many times. Its antigen is not identified. General observations from the study: Clones that contracted clustered mainly in CM and EM if CD4+ and in EMRA if CD8+.

The CDR3 consists of 15 residues. With 4 bases clipped from V and 8 bases from J, the junction kept 5 bases outside the gene matches. TCRdb re-called the 5' RACE reads through MiXCR, storing one row per CDR3 protein. The sample shows 280,000 or so distinct CDR3 sequences, less than 9.5% of them seen only once. The sequenced material came from PBMCs or a T cell subset sorted from them (not recorded which). The chain has TRBV12-3 or TRBV12-4 and TRBJ2-1; 13 nucleotides line up with TRBD2. This TCR was recovered from a man younger than 35 who had mild COVID-19 (a few samples of this study predate the infection). Cell type and time point are not known. The CDR3 coding sequence is TGTGCCAGCAGTTCGCGGACTAGCGGGGGCCATGAGCAGTTCTTC. Its translation is CASSSRTSGGHEQFF.